The 18 T cell receptor beta chains below were found in one sample sequenced in a study of monozygotic twins with cystic fibrosis. Clones were read by immunoSEQ multiplex PCR, and TCRdb kept only the in-frame ones, dropping some. The repertoire includes tens of thousands of clones, 97% of them detected once, and roughly 0.15% sits in the top ten. Sequencing was done on a sample of blood. The receptors come from a girl between 5 and 17 years old with cystic fibrosis.

The rearrangement uses TRBV5-4 and TRBJ1-2; 7 bases agree with TRBD1. The CDR3 is made up of 19 amino acids. Germline CDR1 SGHNT, CDR2 YYREEE (reference sequence). The V and J ends lost 2 bases and 8 bases, in that order; junction bases with no gene match: 24. The CDR3 DNA follows: TGTGCCAGCAGCTTCAGGGAGGGGGCGCTAAGCAATTACCGCGTAGGCTACACCTTC. It encodes CASSFREGALSNYRVGYTF.

This clone was seen more than once but under ten times. The chain has TRBV6-6 and TRBJ1-2; D might be TRBD1 (6 bases). The CDR3 extends over 13 amino acids. Trimming took 2 bases from V and 5 from J, leaving 9 bases between them. CDR1 and CDR2 from the germline V gene are MNHNY and SVGAGI (reference sequence). The DNA for the CDR3 is TGTGCCAGCAGTTACGGGGGGGCTTATGGCTACACCTTC. Translating gives CASSYGGAYGYTF.

This clone was detected once. The V and J genes are TRBV7-8 and TRBJ2-2; 13 nucleotides align to TRBD2. This CDR3 is 15 amino acids long. The V segment lost 5 bases and the J segment 6 bases; nucleotides outside the gene matches: 3. CDR1 is SGHVS, CDR2 FQNEAQ, per germline. CDR3 residues: CASSRLAGGPGELFF. As DNA, the CDR3 is TGTGCCAGCAGCCGACTAGCGGGAGGTCCCGGGGAGCTGTTTTTT.

CDR3 DNA: TGTGCCAGCAGTTTAAGACAGGGGGGACAGAACGGTTACGAGCAGTACTTC. This sequence encodes CASSLRQGGQNGYEQYF. The chain links TRBV27 to TRBJ2-7; TRBD1 matches at 9 bases. The V gene end was trimmed by 2 bases and the J gene end by 4 bases; junction bases not matched to a gene: 12. The CDR3 consists of 17 residues. CDR1 and CDR2 from the germline V gene are MNHEY and SMNVEV (reference sequence).

This rearrangement joins TRBV7-2 to TRBJ1-2, with D hard to call. Germline V lookup: CDR1 SGHTA, CDR2 FQGNSA. V lost 5 bases, J lost 5 bases, and 9 bases lay in between. This CDR3 contains 12 residues. The CDR3 bases are TGTGCCAGCAGCCTGCCATTTTATGGCTACACCTTC. Translating gives CASSLPFYGYTF.

This rearrangement joins TRBV19 to TRBJ2-1; D is unclear. The CDR3 has 14 amino acids. Germline-derived CDR1 and CDR2 are LNHDA and SQIVND (reference sequence). Deletions cut 1 base from V and 0 bases from J, with 4 bases between. The CDR3 sequence is CASSIAHSYNEQFF. Written as DNA, the CDR3 is TGTGCCAGTAGTATAGCTCACTCCTACAATGAGCAGTTCTTC.

The J gene is TRBJ2-1, the V gene TRBV7-9; a possible D gene is TRBD2 (5 bases). V was trimmed by 1 base and J by 5 bases, leaving 21 bases between them. CDR3 length equals 18 residues. Germline loops: CDR1 SEHNR, CDR2 FQNEAQ (reference sequence). This CDR3 reads CASSLVWVGGGLHNEQFF. Here the CDR3 DNA reads TGTGCCAGCAGCTTAGTCTGGGTAGGAGGAGGTCTCCACAATGAGCAGTTCTTC.

CDR3 loop: CASSTYQGSQPQHF. In DNA form, the CDR3 reads TGTGCCAGCAGCACCTACCAGGGAAGCCAGCCCCAGCATTTT. The genes are TRBV5-6 and TRBJ1-5, with a possible D match to TRBD1 (5 bases). This CDR3 comprises 14 residues. V shed 4 bases and J shed 7 bases, with 15 bases lying between them. Per the germline V gene, CDR1 is SGHDT and CDR2 is YYEEEE.

The chain combines TRBV6-5 with TRBJ1-2, with 10 bases aligning to TRBD1. After removal of 7 bases from V and 0 bases from J, the junction contained 5 bases not matched to a gene. The CDR3 has 15 residues. Germline V gene data show CDR1 as MNHEY and CDR2 as SVGAGI. CDR3 sequence reads: CASNTGTGANYGYTF. The CDR3 DNA sequence: TGTGCCAGCAACACGGGGACAGGGGCTAACTATGGCTACACCTTC.

This chain connects TRBV18 to TRBJ2-5; D is perhaps TRBD2 (5 bases). The V gene lost 3 bases and the J gene lost 5 bases, with 13 bases spanning the gap. The CDR3 loop spans 14 amino acids. CDR1 and CDR2 from the germline V gene are KGHSH and LQKENI. DNA for the CDR3: TGTGCCAGCTCACCGGCAGAGGGTCGGGAGACCCAGTACTTC. Residues: CASSPAEGRETQYF.

The chain joins TRBV30 to TRBJ1-5; D is perhaps TRBD1 (6 bases). Germline V CDR1 and CDR2: GTSNPN, SVGIG (reference sequence). Trimming took 4 bases from V and 0 from J, leaving 7 bases between them. The CDR3 length is 13 residues. CDR3 amino acids: CAWTGDSNQPQHF. The CDR3 DNA is TGTGCCTGGACAGGGGATAGCAATCAGCCCCAGCATTTT.

This rearrangement joins TRBV6-1 to TRBJ1-1; no clear D gene. Per germline, CDR1 MNHNS and CDR2 SASEGT. Deletions cut 1 base from V and 3 bases from J, with 6 bases between. The CDR3 has 13 amino acids. The CDR3 DNA reads as TGTGCCAGCAGTGAAGGGACGCACACTGAAGCTTTCTTT. This gives the protein CASSEGTHTEAFF.

This sequence joins TRBV27 and TRBJ1-1; D unclear. Germline V gene data show CDR1 as MNHEY and CDR2 as SMNVEV (reference sequence). Between the trimmed V and J ends, which lost 2 bases and 0 bases, there was a span of 10 bases. This CDR3 contains 15 residues. The CDR3 DNA reads as TGTGCCAGCAGTTTAGACCCCTGGGTGAACACTGAAGCTTTCTTT. As protein: CASSLDPWVNTEAFF.

The chain couples TRBV7-9 to TRBJ2-3, with D uncertain. The CDR3 has 14 amino acids. The V end was cut by 2 bases, the J end by 1 base, with 7 bases between. Germline CDR1 SEHNR, CDR2 FQNEAQ (reference sequence). The CDR3 loop reads CASSLMDGTDTQYF. The CDR3 DNA follows: TGTGCCAGCAGCTTAATGGACGGCACAGATACGCAGTATTTT.

The V and J genes are TRBV13 and TRBJ2-3; 9 nucleotides line up with TRBD2. CDR1 PRHDT and CDR2 FYEKMQ come from the germline V gene (reference sequence). The CDR3 is 17 amino acids. V lost 0 bases, J lost 4 bases, and 8 bases stayed unmatched. CDR3 loop: CASSLGTSGSRSDTQYF. CDR3 sequence (DNA): TGTGCCAGCAGCTTAGGGACTAGCGGATCAAGGTCAGATACGCAGTATTTT.

The CDR3 loop is CASSSSTSGRTSSYNEQFF. CDR3 sequence (DNA): TGTGCCAGCAGTTCGTCGACTAGCGGGAGGACGAGCTCCTACAATGAGCAGTTCTTC. The V gene is TRBV2, the J gene TRBJ2-1; TRBD2 matches at 13 bases. Germline CDR1 is SNHLY and CDR2 is FYNNEI. The CDR3 is made up of 19 amino acids. V lost 5 bases, J lost 0 bases, and 10 bases stayed unmatched.

The chain carries TRBV6-1 and TRBJ1-2; 7 bases are a match to TRBD1. The CDR3 contains 15 residues. Per the germline V gene, CDR1 is MNHNS and CDR2 is SASEGT. Trimming removed 2 bases from V and 6 bases from J; junction bases left unmatched: 9. The CDR3 DNA is TGTGCCAGCAGTGAAATCGGGACAGCGACGGATGGCTACACCTTC. Encoded protein: CASSEIGTATDGYTF.

The V and J genes are TRBV9 and TRBJ2-1, with TRBD1 matching 7 bases. Germline values: CDR1 SGDLS, CDR2 YYNGEE. After removal of 3 bases from V and 6 bases from J, the junction contained 9 bases not matched to a gene. The CDR3 length is 15 residues. The CDR3 nucleotides read TGTGCCAGCAGCGCCCAAACCGCAGGGGGCAATGAGCAGTTCTTC. This sequence encodes CASSAQTAGGNEQFF.